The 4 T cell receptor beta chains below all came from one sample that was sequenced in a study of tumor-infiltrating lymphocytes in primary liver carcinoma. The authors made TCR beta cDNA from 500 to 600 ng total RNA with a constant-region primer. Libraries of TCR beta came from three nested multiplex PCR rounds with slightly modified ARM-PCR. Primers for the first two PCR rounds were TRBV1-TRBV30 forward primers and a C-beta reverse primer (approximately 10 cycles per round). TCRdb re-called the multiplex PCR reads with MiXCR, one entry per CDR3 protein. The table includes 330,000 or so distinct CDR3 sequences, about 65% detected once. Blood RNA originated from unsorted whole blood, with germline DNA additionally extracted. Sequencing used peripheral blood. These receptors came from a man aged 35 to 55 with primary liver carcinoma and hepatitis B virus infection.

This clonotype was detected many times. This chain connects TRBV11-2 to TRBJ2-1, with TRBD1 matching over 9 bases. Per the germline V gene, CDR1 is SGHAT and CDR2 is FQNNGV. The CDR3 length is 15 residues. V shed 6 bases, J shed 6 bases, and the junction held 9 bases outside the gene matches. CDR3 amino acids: CASRRTGEGGNEQFF. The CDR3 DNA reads TGTGCCAGCAGGCGGACAGGGGAGGGTGGCAATGAGCAGTTCTTC.

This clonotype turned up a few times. CDR3 DNA sequence: TGCGCCAGCAGCTCCATAGCGGGAGCCTCCTACGAGCAGTACTTC. This codes for CASSSIAGASYEQYF. V and J are TRBV5-1 and TRBJ2-7; 9 nucleotides line up with TRBD2. The CDR3 consists of 15 residues. Germline V gene lookup returns CDR1 SGHRS and CDR2 YFSETQ. The V gene end was trimmed by 3 bases and the J gene end by 0 bases; junction bases not matched to a gene: 4.

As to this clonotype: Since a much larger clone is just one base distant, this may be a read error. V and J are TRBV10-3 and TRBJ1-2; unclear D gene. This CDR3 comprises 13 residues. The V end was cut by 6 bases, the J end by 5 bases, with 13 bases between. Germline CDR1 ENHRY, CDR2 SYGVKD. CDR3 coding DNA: TGTGCCATCAGCACTGACACGGATTATGGCTACACCTTC. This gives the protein CAISTDTDYGYTF.

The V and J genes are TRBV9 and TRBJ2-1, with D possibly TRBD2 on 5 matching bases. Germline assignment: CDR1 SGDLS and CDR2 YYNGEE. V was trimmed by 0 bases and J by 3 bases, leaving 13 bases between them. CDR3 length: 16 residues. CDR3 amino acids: CASSVGGSEFYNEQFF. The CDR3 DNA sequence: TGTGCCAGCAGCGTAGGAGGGTCCGAGTTCTACAATGAGCAGTTCTTC.